The 5 T cell receptor beta chains below come from one sample, sequenced in a study of cytomegalovirus exposure and HLA in healthy donors. Researchers ran the PCR with 60 Vbeta and 13 Jbeta primers. Assay: immunoSEQ multiplex PCR; the TCRdb copy retains only in-frame clones and omits some. The sample carries about 120,000 clones, roughly three fifths recorded once. What was sequenced was PBMCs. The receptors come from a woman aged 40 to 50 in good health and CMV-seropositive.

In this sample, this clone turned up a few times. V is TRBV30 and J is TRBJ1-6; D ambiguous. Germline V gene sequence: CDR1 GTSNPN, CDR2 SVGIG (reference sequence). There are 19 residues in the CDR3. The ends were cut back, 0 bases at V and 0 bases at J, with 18 bases in the middle. The CDR3 bases are TGTGCCTGGAGTGTAGATCCCCCACGACGGAGCTCCTATAATTCACCCCTCCACTTT. It codes for CAWSVDPPRRSSYNSPLHF.

The J gene is TRBJ2-1, the V gene TRBV7-9; D ambiguous. The V gene lost 1 base and the J gene lost 3 bases, with 7 bases spanning the gap. CDR1 is SEHNR and CDR2 is FQNEAQ in the germline V gene (reference sequence). The CDR3 loop spans 14 amino acids. The CDR3 DNA reads TGTGCCAGCAGCTTAGTAACTAACTACAATGAGCAGTTCTTC. Its translation is CASSLVTNYNEQFF. The full variable domain, completed using reference TRBV7-9 and TRBJ2-1, is DTGVSQNPRHKITKRGQNVTFRCDPISEHNRLYWYRQTLGQGPEFLTYFQNEAQLEKSRLLSDRFSAERPKGSFSTLEIQRTEQGDSAMYLCASSLVTNYNEQFFGPGTRLTVL.

This chain uses TRBV15 with TRBJ2-3; D call uncertain. The CDR3 covers 14 residues. The V gene's germline CDR1 is LNHNV and CDR2 YYDKDF (reference sequence). V was trimmed by 1 base and J by 4 bases, leaving 9 bases between them. CDR3 protein: CATSRVGASDTQYF. DNA for the CDR3: TGTGCCACCAGCAGAGTAGGAGCTTCAGATACGCAGTATTTT.

This sequence joins TRBV7-2 and TRBJ2-3; 9 nucleotides match TRBD2. Germline trimming cut 4 bases from V and 4 bases from J; bases unmatched to any gene: 9. The CDR3 length is 16 residues. In germline, CDR1 is SGHTA, CDR2 FQGNSA. CDR3 DNA: TGTGCCAGCAGCTCCAGCGGGGGGCAAATTTCAGATACGCAGTATTTT. Protein: CASSSSGGQISDTQYF.

Concerning this clone: The junction and the germline gene differ at one end; a read error may be behind it. The chain uses TRBV6-1 and TRBJ1-2; D call uncertain. CDR3 size: 13 residues. Germline CDR1 reads MNHNS; CDR2 reads SASEGT. The CDR3 nucleotides are TGTGCCAGCAGTGAGGCCTTTAACTATGGCTACCCCTTC. Protein: CASSEAFNYGYPF.